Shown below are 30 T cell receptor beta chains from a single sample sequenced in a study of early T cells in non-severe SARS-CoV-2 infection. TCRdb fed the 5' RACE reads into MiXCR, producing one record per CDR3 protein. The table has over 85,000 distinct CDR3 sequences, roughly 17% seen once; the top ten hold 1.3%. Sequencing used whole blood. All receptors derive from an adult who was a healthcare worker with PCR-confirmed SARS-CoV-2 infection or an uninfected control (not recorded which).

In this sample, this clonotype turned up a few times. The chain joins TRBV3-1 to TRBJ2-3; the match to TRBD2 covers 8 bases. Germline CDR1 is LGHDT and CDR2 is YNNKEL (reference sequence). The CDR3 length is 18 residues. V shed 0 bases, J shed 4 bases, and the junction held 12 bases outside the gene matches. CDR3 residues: CASSQDRPYQTSADTQYF. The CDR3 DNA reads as TGTGCCAGCAGCCAAGATCGTCCCTACCAGACTAGCGCAGATACGCAGTATTTT.

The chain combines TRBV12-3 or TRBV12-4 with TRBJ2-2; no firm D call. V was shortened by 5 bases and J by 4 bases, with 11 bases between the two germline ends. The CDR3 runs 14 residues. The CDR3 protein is CASSNTVVTGELFF. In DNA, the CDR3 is TGTGCCAGCAGTAACACAGTCGTCACCGGGGAGCTGTTTTTT.

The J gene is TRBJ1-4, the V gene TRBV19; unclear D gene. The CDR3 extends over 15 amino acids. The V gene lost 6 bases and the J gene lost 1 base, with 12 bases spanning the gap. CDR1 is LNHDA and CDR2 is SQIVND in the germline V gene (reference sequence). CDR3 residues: CASRTGEGTNEKLFF. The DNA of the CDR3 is TGTGCCAGTAGAACGGGAGAAGGAACTAATGAAAAACTGTTTTTT.

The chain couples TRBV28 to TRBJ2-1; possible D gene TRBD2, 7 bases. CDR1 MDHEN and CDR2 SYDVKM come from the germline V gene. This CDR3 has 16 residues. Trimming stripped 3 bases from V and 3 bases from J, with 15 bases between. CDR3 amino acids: CASSFLSGGLYNEQFF. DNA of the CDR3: TGTGCCAGCAGTTTTCTCTCCGGGGGGCTCTACAATGAGCAGTTCTTC.

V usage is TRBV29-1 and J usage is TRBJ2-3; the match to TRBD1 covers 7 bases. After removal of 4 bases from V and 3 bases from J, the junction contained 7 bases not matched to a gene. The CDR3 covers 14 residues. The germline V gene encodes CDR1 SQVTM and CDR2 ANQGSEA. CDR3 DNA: TGCAGCGTTGGACAGGGAAGGTGGACAGATACGCAGTATTTT. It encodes CSVGQGRWTDTQYF.

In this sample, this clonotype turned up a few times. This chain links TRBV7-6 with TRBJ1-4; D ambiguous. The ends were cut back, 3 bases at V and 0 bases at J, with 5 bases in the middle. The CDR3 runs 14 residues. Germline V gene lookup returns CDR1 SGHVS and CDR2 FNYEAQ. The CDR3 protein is CASSFGATNEKLFF. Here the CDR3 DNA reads TGTGCCAGCAGCTTCGGTGCAACTAATGAAAAACTGTTTTTT.

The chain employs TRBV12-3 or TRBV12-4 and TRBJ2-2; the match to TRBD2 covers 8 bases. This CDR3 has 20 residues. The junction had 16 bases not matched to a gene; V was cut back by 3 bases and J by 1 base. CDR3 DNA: TGTGCCAGCAGTTTGTGGGTCCCGGGGGGGACACAACTGAACACCGGGGAGCTGTTTTTT. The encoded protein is CASSLWVPGGTQLNTGELFF.

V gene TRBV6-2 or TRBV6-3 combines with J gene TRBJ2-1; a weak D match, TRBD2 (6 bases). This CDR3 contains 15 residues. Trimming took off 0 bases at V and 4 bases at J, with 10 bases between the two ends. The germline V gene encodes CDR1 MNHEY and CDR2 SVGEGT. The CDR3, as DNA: TGTGCCAGCAGTTACTCGGGAGGTCCTTACAATGAGCAGTTCTTC. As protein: CASSYSGGPYNEQFF.

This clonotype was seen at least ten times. The CDR3 reads CASSFRGEQYF. The CDR3 DNA is TGTGCCAGCAGTTTTAGGGGGGAGCAGTACTTC. The V call is TRBV27, the J call TRBJ2-7, with D possibly matching TRBD1 (6 bases). In germline, CDR1 is MNHEY, CDR2 SMNVEV (reference sequence). V shed 3 bases and J shed 7 bases, with 7 bases lying between them. This CDR3 has 11 residues.

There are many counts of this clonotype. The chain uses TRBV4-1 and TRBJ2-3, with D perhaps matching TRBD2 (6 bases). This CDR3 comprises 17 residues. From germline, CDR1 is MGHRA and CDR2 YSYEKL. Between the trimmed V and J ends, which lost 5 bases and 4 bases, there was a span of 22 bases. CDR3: CASSGESGLAPADTQYF. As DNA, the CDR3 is TGCGCCAGCAGCGGGGAGTCGGGACTCGCCCCAGCAGATACGCAGTATTTT.

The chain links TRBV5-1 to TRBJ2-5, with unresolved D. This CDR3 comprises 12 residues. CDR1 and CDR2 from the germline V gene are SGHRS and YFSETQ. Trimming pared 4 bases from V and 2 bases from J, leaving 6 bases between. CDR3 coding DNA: TGCGCCAGCAGCGGGAAGCAAGAGACCCAGTACTTC. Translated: CASSGKQETQYF.

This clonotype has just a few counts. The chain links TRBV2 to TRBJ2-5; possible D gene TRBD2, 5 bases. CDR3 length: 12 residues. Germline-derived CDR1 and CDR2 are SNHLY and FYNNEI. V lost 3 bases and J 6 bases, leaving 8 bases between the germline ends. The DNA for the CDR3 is TGTGCCAGCAGTGATACGGGAAAGACCCAGTACTTC. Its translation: CASSDTGKTQYF. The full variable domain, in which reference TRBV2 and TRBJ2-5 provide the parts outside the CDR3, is EPEVTQTPSHQVTQMGQEVILRCVPISNHLYFYWYRQILGQKVEFLVSFYNNEISEKSEIFDDQFSVERPDGSNFTLKIRSTKLEDSAMYFCASSDTGKTQYFGPGTRLLVL.

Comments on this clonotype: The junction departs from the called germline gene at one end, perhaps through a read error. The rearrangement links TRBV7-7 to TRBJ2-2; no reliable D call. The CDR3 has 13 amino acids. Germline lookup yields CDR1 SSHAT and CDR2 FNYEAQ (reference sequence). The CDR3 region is CASSPGRTGELFF. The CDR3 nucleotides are TGTGCTAGCAGCCCCGGGCGGACCGGGGAGCTGTTTTTT. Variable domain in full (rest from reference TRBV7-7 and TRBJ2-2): GAGVSQSPRYKVTKRGQDVTLRCDPISSHATLYWYQQALGQGPEFLTYFNYEAQPDKSGLPSDRFSAERPEGSISTLTIQRTEQRDSAMYRCASSPGRTGELFFGEGSRLTVL.

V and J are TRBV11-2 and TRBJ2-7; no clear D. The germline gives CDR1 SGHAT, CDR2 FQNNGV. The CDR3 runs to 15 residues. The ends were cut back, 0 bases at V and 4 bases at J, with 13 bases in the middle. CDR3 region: CASSLDRQEGYEQYF. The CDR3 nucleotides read TGTGCCAGCAGCTTAGATCGTCAGGAAGGGTACGAGCAGTACTTC.

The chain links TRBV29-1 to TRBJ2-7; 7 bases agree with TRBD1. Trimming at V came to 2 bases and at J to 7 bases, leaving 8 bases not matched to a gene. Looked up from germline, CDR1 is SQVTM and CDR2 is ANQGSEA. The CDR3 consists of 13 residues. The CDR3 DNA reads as TGCAGCGTTGAAACACGACAGGGAAGAGAGCAGTACTTC. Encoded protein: CSVETRQGREQYF.

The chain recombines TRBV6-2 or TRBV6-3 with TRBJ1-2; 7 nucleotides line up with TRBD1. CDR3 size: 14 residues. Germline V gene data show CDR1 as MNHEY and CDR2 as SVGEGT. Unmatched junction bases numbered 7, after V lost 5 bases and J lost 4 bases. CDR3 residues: CASSQGQKIYGYTF. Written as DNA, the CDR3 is TGTGCCAGCAGTCAGGGACAGAAGATCTATGGCTACACCTTC.

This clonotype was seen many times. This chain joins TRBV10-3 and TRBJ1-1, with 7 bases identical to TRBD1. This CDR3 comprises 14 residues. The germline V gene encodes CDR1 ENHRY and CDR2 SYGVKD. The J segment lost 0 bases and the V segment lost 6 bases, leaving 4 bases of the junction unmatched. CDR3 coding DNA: TGTGCCATCAGGGACAGGTATATGAACACTGAAGCTTTCTTT. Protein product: CAIRDRYMNTEAFF.

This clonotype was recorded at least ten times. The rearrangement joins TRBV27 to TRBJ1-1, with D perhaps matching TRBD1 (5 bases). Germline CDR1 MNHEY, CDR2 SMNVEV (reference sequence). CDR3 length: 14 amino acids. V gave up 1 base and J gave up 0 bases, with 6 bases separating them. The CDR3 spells CASSLLGLNTEAFF. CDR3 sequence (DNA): TGTGCCAGCAGTTTATTGGGGCTGAACACTGAAGCTTTCTTT.

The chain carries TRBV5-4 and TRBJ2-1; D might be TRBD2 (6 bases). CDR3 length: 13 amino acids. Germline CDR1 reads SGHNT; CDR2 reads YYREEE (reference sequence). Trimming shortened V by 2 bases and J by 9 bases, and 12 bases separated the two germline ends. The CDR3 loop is CASSFGGLSEQFF. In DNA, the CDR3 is TGTGCCAGCAGCTTTGGGGGACTTTCTGAGCAGTTCTTC.

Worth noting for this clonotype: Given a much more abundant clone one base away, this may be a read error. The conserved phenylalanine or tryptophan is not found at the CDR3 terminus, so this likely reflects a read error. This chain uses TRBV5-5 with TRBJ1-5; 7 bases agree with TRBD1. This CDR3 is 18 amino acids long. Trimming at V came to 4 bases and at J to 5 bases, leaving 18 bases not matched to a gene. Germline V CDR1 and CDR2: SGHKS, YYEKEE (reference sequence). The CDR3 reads CASSSTGTAYFPDQPQHY. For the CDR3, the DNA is TGTGCCAGCAGCAGTACCGGGACAGCCTACTTTCCCGATCAGCCCCAGCATTAT.

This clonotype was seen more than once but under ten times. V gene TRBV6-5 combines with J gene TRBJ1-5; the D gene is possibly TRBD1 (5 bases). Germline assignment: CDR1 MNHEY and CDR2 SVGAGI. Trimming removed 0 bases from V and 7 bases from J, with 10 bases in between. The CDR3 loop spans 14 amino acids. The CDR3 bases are TGTGCCAGCAGTTACTCGGGGGGTAGCCAGCCCCAGCATTTT. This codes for CASSYSGGSQPQHF.

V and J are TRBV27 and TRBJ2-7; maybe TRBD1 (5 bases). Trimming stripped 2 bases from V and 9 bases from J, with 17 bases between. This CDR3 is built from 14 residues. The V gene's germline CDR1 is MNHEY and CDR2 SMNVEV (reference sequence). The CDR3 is CASSLLPQGNAQYF. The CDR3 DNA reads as TGTGCCAGCAGTTTACTTCCCCAGGGTAACGCGCAGTACTTC.

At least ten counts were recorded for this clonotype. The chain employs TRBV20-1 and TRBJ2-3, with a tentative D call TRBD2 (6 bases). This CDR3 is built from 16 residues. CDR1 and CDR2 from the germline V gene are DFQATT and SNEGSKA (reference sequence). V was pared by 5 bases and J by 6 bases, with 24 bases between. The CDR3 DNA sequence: TGCAGTGCTGCCCCGGTCCGGGGGACTCCCTCGGATACGCAGTATTTT. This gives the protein CSAAPVRGTPSDTQYF.

CDR3: CASSMTGGSGNTEAFF. The CDR3 DNA follows: TGTGCCAGCAGCATGACAGGGGGCTCAGGGAACACTGAAGCTTTCTTT. The chain carries TRBV11-2 and TRBJ1-1; 10 bases are shared with TRBD1. Germline assignment: CDR1 SGHAT and CDR2 FQNNGV. The V and J ends lost 5 bases and 1 base, in that order; junction bases with no gene match: 7. This CDR3 contains 16 residues.

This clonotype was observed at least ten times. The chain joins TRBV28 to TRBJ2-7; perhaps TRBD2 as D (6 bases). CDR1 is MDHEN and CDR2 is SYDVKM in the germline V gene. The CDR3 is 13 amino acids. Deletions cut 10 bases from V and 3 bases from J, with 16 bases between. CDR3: CATSSAKDYEQYF. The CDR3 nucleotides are TGTGCCACCTCTAGCGCAAAGGACTACGAGCAGTACTTC.

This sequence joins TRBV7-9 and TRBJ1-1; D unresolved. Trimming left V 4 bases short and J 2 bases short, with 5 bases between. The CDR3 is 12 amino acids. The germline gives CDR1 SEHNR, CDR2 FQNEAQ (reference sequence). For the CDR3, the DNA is TGTGCCAGCAGCTCCTATAACACTGAAGCTTTCTTT. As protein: CASSSYNTEAFF.

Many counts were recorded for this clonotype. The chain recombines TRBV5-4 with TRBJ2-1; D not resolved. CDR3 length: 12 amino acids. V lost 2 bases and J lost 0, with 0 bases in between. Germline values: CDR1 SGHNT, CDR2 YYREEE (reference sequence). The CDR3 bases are TGTGCCAGCAGCTTCTCCTACAATGAGCAGTTCTTC. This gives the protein CASSFSYNEQFF.

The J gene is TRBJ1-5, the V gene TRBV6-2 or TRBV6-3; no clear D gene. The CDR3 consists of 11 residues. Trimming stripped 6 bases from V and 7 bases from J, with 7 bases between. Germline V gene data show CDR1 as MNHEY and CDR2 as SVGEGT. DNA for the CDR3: TGTGCCAGCAGCAACGGGCAGCCCCAGCATTTT. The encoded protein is CASSNGQPQHF.

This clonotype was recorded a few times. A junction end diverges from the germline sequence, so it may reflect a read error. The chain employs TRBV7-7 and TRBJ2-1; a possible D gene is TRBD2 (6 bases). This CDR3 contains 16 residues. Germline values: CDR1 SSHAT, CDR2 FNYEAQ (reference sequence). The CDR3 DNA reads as TGTGCTAGCAGCCCCCGTTCCCGGGGGTCGGGGGATGAGCAGTTCTTC. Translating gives CASSPRSRGSGDEQFF.

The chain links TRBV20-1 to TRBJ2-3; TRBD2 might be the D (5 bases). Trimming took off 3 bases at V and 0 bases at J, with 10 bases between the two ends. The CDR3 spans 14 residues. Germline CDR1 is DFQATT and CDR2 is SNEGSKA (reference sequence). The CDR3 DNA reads TGCAGTGCTAGCCGGGGTACAAGCACAGATACGCAGTATTTT. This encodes CSASRGTSTDTQYF.